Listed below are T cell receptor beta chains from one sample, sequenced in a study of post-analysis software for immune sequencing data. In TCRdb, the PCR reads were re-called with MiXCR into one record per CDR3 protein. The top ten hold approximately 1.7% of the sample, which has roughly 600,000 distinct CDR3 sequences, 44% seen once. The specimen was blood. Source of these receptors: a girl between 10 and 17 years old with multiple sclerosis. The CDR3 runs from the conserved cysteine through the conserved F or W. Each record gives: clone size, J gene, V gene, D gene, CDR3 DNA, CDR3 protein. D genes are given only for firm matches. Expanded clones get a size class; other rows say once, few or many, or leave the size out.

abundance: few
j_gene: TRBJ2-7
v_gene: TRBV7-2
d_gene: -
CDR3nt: TGTGCCAGCAGCTCGCGGCGGGACACCTACGAGCAGTACTTC
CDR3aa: CASSSRRDTYEQYF

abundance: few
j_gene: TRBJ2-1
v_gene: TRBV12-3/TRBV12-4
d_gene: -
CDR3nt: TGTGCCAGCAGTCCCTGGGGGGGCGCCGATGGGCAGTTCTTC
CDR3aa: CASSPWGGADGQFF

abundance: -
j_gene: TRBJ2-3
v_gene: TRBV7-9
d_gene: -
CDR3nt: TGTGCCAGCAGCCCCCCAGTAGCGGCTCGGGATACGCAGTATTTT
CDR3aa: CASSPPVAARDTQYF

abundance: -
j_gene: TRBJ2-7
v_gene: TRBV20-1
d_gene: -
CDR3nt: TGCAGTGCTTCCAATGGAGACGAGCAGTACTTC
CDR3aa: CSASNGDEQYF

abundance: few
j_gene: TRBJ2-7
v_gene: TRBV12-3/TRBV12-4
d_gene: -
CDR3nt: TGTGCCAGCAGTCCAGACATGGGTTACGAGCAGTACTTC
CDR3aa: CASSPDMGYEQYF

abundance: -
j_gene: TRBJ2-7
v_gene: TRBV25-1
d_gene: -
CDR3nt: TGTGCCAGCAGTGACCTGGAGCTACCTAACTCCTACGAGCAGTACTTC
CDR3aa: CASSDLELPNSYEQYF

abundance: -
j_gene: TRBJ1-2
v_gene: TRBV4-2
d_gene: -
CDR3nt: TGTGCCAGCAGCCAAGGTGTGACCGGAGGGGCAGGTTCCTATGGCTACACCTTC
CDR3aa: CASSQGVTGGAGSYGYTF

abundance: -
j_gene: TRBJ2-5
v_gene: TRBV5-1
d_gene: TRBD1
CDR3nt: TGCGCCAGCAGCTCCCTACTGACAGGGGGGCAAGAGACCCAGTACTTC
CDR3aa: CASSSLLTGGQETQYF

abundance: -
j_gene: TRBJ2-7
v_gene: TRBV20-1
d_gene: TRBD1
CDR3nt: TGCAGTGCTAGAGAGACGGACAGGGAAGGATACGAGCAGTACTTC
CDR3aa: CSARETDREGYEQYF

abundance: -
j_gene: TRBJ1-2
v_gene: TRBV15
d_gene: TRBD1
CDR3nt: TGTGCCACCAGCACGAATCGGGACAGGGGAGGGCTTAACTATGGCTACACCTTC
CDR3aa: CATSTNRDRGGLNYGYTF

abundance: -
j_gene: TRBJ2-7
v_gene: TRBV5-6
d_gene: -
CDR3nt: TGTGCCAGCAGCTTGGGGCGGCAGGACAGAAGCTCCTACGAGCAGTACTTC
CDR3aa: CASSLGRQDRSSYEQYF